This T cell receptor (beta chain) appears in the sequencing data of a study of T cell repertoires in ileal Crohn's disease. About the study: Biopsies of the neoterminal ileum at postoperative colonoscopy form M6 samples.

Assay: immunoSEQ multiplex PCR; the TCRdb copy retains only in-frame clones and omits some. The data show 10,000 to 15,000 clones, roughly 80% seen once. Time point denoted: neoterminal ileum biopsy at postoperative endoscopy, about 6 months after surgery. Notes on this clone: Its antigen is not known.

This CDR3 is built from 15 residues. Trimming removed 2 bases from V and 8 bases from J; junction bases left unmatched: 8. Germline V lookup: CDR1 SGHRS, CDR2 YFSETQ. Study results and caveats: Endoscopy was done a median approximately 7.4 months after surgery.

V gene TRBV5-1 combines with J gene TRBJ2-1, with 9 bases that match TRBD2. This receptor was taken from an adult with Crohn's disease. Sequenced material: ileal tissue. CDR3 region: CASSFLGGGADEQFF. The CDR3 DNA is TGCGCCAGCAGCTTTCTCGGCGGGGGGGCCGATGAGCAGTTCTTC.